This T cell receptor beta chain stems from a study of early T cells in non-severe SARS-CoV-2 infection (dated by TCRdb to the early 2020s). For the study in its entirety: Because TCR sequencing was done on bulk RNA from unsorted whole blood, the alpha and beta chains could not be paired. On the study overall, not on this receptor specifically: VDJdb matching was skewed toward anti-spike CD8 responses, so virus-specific expansions were likely underestimated and private and CD4 specificities were missed.

In its sample, this clonotype was seen many times. Its antigen has not been determined. No much larger clone exists at a distance of one base, and base qualities are not known. The library was produced with 5' RACE. Sequencing relied on a NextSeq 500. In the TCR library protocol, unique molecular identifiers were attached to individual cDNA molecules to correct for PCR bias and sequencing error. TCR alpha and beta chains were both sequenced, and the abundances of alpha and beta sequences in each sample were closely correlated with each other. The source study handled its data this way. Decombinator V4 was used to perform V gene, J gene and CDR3 annotation of TCR sequences. TCRs were defined as expanded if a significant change between any two time points was detected under a Poisson model with p below 0.0001. TCR abundances were normalised to the total number of TCRs sequenced per sample and expressed as counts per million. TRAV1-2 paired with TRAJ12, TRAJ20 or TRAJ33 defined MAIT TCRs, while TRAV10 paired with TRAJ18 defined iNKT TCRs. VDJdb, accessed 1 November 2021, was searched for CMV, EBV and SARS-CoV-2 annotated TCRs, excluding TCRs annotated for multiple antigens. In TCRdb, the public reads were trimmed at Q25 with fastp and aligned with MiXCR, with productive beta chains retained. Under each unique CDR3 protein, matching rows form one entry showing the most common genes and DNA. The V and J calls and clone size come from TCRdb's table, not from the authors' own analysis. This sample gives about 83,000 distinct CDR3 sequences in total; about 12% of them show up just once. More than 6.5% of the sample is taken by the ten largest.

The CDR3, from cysteine to phenylalanine, totals 15 residues. Of the read, only the CDR3 DNA is kept; its 45 bases are in frame from base 1. Relative to germline, V is missing 4 bases and J is missing 5 bases, with 10 bases of the junction outside any gene match. CDR1 and CDR2 are read off the germline V gene as KGHDR and SFDVKD. A case-control design nested within a healthcare worker cohort in London, UK, was used, with weekly nasopharyngeal swab PCR tests and blood sampling performed. Healthcare workers were recruited between 23 and 31 March 2020, during the week of the UK lockdown, and were followed weekly for up to about 15 weeks.

Recombination linked TRBV24-1 to TRBJ2-7, with TRBD1 identical over 7 junction bases. The sample consisted of whole blood. The receptor was derived from an adult who was a healthcare worker with PCR-confirmed SARS-CoV-2 infection or an uninfected control (not recorded which). The CDR3 is CATSETGTAQDEQYF. The nucleotides are TGTGCCACCAGTGAGACCGGGACAGCCCAGGACGAGCAGTACTTC.